This T cell receptor beta chain was captured in a study of regulatory T cells in long-lasting Graves disease. The CDR3 is made up of 15 amino acids. Germline-derived CDR1 and CDR2 are WSHSY and SAAADI. V lost 9 bases, J lost 3 bases, and 19 bases lay in between. Indicated time point: newly diagnosed GD, antithyroid drugs for less than 3 months. Preparation of the TCR library used RNA extracted from PBMCs. This clonotype came up a few times. Researchers made TCR beta libraries by using iRepertoire HTBI primers and running Arm-PCR on CDR3 regions. One entry per CDR3 protein, called by TCRdb with MiXCR from the multiplex PCR reads. Altogether 350,000 to 500,000 distinct CDR3 sequences are present, about 14% being singletons, with the ten largest covering approximately 15%. This sample also belongs to another study, concerning T cells in Graves' hyperthyroidism and ophthalmopathy.

The clonotype comes from a woman aged 45 to 65 with Graves disease. The chain employs TRBV10-2 and TRBJ2-3; TRBD2 is a possible D gene (6 bases). Sequencing used peripheral blood mononuclear cells (PBMCs), obtained at new diagnosis, from a patient treated with antithyroid drugs. The CDR3 protein is CASALGGVGTDTQYF. DNA of the CDR3: TGCGCCAGTGCGTTAGGAGGGGTCGGTACAGATACGCAGTATTTT.